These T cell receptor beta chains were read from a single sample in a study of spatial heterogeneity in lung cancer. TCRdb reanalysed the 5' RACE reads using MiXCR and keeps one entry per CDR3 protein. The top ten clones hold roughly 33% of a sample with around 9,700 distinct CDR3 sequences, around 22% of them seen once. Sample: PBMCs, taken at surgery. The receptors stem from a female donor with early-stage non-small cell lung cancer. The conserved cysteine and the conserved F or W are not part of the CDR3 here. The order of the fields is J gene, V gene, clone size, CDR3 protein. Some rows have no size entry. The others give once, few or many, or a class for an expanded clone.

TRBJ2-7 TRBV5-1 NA ASSLDLVGEQY
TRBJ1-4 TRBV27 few ASSRRTQGFGTNEKLF
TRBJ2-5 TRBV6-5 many ASSPPGKTQY
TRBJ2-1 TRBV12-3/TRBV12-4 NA ATSSGSSYNEQF
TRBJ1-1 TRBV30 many ACGWGQNTEAF
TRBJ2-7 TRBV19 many ASSINREMGEQY
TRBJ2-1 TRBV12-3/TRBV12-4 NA ASSLGREREQF
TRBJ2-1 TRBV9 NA ASSVVTSGGYNEQF
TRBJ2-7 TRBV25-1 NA ASSEGAAYEQY
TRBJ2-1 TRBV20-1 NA SARGLRGVEQF
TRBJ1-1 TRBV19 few ASSRDRWDLEAF
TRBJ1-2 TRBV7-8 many ASSGRFGYGYT